This TCR beta chain appears in the sequencing data of a study of shared clonotypes between healthy human individuals. Worth noting for this clone: Its matching antigen is unknown.

Genomic DNA (from each subset) was split evenly across several immunoSEQ plates. Ten immunoSEQ deep assay plates were used to sequence unsorted PBMC DNA. The repertoire was sequenced with immunoSEQ multiplex PCR; TCRdb's copy has only in-frame clones and lacks some. This repertoire shows 490,000 or so clones, 76% found once; its top ten account for roughly 13%. The study, taken as a whole, reports: Sampling included only blood; tissue repertoires likely differ.

Each sample came from a Caucasian adult donor living in Nashville, Tennessee. V lost 4 bases to trimming and J lost 2 bases, with 7 bases between them. The CDR3 is made up of 14 amino acids. The germline V gene encodes CDR1 SGDLS and CDR2 YYNGEE. The clonotype originates from a woman in her 40s in good health. Some clones in this sample may be carry-over from other donors' samples. Input material: PBMCs. The V gene is TRBV9, the J gene TRBJ2-6, with D maybe TRBD1 (5 bases). The CDR3 coding sequence is TGTGCCAGCAGCATGGGGCCTGGGGCCAACGTCCTGACTTTC. Translation gives CASSMGPGANVLTF. The full variable domain, its missing parts supplied by reference TRBV9 and TRBJ2-6, is DSGVTQTPKHLITATGQRVTLRCSPRSGDLSVYWYQQSLDQGLQFLIQYYNGEERAKGNILERFSAQQFPDLHSELNLSSLELGDSALYFCASSMGPGANVLTFGAGSRLTVL.